This T cell receptor beta chain was sequenced for a study of T cell responses to AZD1222 COVID-19 vaccine. This clone was counted a single time. Antigen unknown. TCRdb keeps only in-frame clones here, not all; method: immunoSEQ multiplex PCR. The repertoire includes more than 110,000 clones, 85% to 95% of them detected once, and around 3% sits in the top ten. Whole-study findings and limits: Every sample of the repertoires postdated the peak T cell response. White British people made up most donors, females outnumbered males, and clonal diversity was possibly underestimated. Only a handful of people who got AZD1222 tested seropositive at baseline.

Unmatched junction bases numbered 0, after V lost 1 base and J lost 7 bases. The CDR3 covers 13 residues. Germline CDR1 is KGHDR and CDR2 is SFDVKD. The chain employs TRBV24-1 and TRBJ2-1; 7 positions agree with TRBD2. This sample comprised peripheral blood, obtained on day 0 of AZD1222 vaccination. The origin of this receptor is an adult in good health. CDR3 bases: TGTGCCACCAGTGATTTTAGCGGGAATGAGCAGTTCTTC. Encoded protein: CATSDFSGNEQFF.